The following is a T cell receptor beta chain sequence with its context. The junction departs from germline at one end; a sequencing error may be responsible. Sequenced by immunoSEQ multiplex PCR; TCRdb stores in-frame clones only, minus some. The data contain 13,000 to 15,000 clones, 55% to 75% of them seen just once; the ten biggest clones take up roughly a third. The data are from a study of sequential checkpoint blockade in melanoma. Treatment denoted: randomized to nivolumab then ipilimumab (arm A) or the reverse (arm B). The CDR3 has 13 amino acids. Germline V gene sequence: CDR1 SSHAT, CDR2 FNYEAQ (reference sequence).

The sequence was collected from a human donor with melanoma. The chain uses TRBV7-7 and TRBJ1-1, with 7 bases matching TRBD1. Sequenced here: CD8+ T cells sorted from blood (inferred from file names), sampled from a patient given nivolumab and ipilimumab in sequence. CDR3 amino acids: CASSLATGSKAFF. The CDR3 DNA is TGTGCTAGCAGCCTGGCGACAGGGAGTAAGGCTTTCTTT.